This T cell receptor (beta chain) appears in the sequencing data of a study of monozygotic twins with inflammatory bowel disease. Study results and limitations: A single strong clonotype or signal linked to IBD was not supported. Fewer clonotypes were shared with others by IBD patients than by healthy twins, especially with disease activity.

Unsorted whole blood yielded the total RNA, with T cells left unselected. Each CDR3 protein gets one entry in TCRdb, which reprocessed the 5' RACE reads and gives no DNA. The sample has 200,000 to 250,000 distinct CDR3 sequences, and its top ten clones hold roughly 7.7%. About this clonotype itself: Antigen unknown.

The sequence came from a human donor with ulcerative colitis or Crohn's disease, or a healthy co-twin of an affected twin (not recorded which). The material sequenced was blood.

The CDR3 sequence: CASSLGARQGPNEKLFF. The rearrangement links TRBV5-1 to TRBJ1-4. Germline V gives CDR1 SGHRS, CDR2 YFSETQ. The CDR3 is 17 residues long. Looking up the rest from reference TRBV5-1 and TRBJ1-4 gives the full variable domain: KAGVTQTPRYLIKTRGQQVTLSCSPISGHRSVSWYQQTPGQGLQFLFEYFSETQRNKGNFPGRFSGRQFSNSRSEMNVSTLELGDSALYLCASSLGARQGPNEKLFFGSGTQLSVL.